Listed below are T cell receptor beta chains from one sample, sequenced in a study of blood T cell repertoires in COVID-19. Sequencing was performed with immunoSEQ multiplex PCR; in TCRdb, only in-frame clones are kept and a portion is missing. The sample contains 130,000 to 150,000 clones, approximately 88% of which appear only once. Sequencing input: PBMCs or T cells enriched from blood (not recorded which). These receptors were obtained from a woman aged 25 to 45 with acute COVID-19. Each CDR3 is given with its conserved first and last residue. The D gene is left open where the match is weak. The size field is filled for only some rows; it gives once, few, many or a size class.

size: NA
V: TRBV28
J: TRBJ1-1
D: NA
CDR3: CASSFRAGAGNTEAFF
DNA: TGTGCCAGCAGTTTCCGGGCAGGGGCCGGGAACACTGAAGCTTTCTTT

size: NA
V: TRBV19
J: TRBJ1-5
D: NA
CDR3: CASSITGLANQPQHF
DNA: TGTGCCAGTAGTATTACAGGTTTGGCGAATCAGCCCCAGCATTTT

size: NA
V: TRBV28
J: TRBJ2-7
D: TRBD2
CDR3: CASSLRLAGPSSYEQYF
DNA: TGTGCCAGCAGTTTACGACTAGCGGGACCCAGCTCCTACGAGCAGTACTTC

size: NA
V: TRBV2
J: TRBJ1-2
D: TRBD1
CDR3: CASGGQGDNYGYTF
DNA: TGTGCCAGCGGGGGACAGGGAGATAACTATGGCTACACCTTC

size: NA
V: TRBV7-9
J: TRBJ1-2
D: TRBD1
CDR3: CASSGDRGGNYGYTF
DNA: TGTGCCAGCAGCGGGGACAGGGGCGGTAACTATGGCTACACCTTC

size: few
V: TRBV7-2
J: TRBJ1-1
D: NA
CDR3: CASSLGVGVVAFF
DNA: TGTGCCAGCAGCTTAGGGGTAGGGGTTGTAGCTTTCTTT

size: NA
V: TRBV6-5
J: TRBJ2-1
D: TRBD2
CDR3: CATRGLAGINEQFF
DNA: TGTGCCACCAGGGGACTAGCGGGGATCAATGAGCAGTTCTTC

size: NA
V: TRBV7-9
J: TRBJ1-6
D: TRBD1
CDR3: CASSWTGDSPLHF
DNA: TGTGCCAGCAGTTGGACAGGGGACTCACCCCTCCACTTT

size: NA
V: TRBV3-1/TRBV3-2
J: TRBJ2-2
D: TRBD2
CDR3: CASSHRGGISAGELFF
DNA: TGTGCCAGCAGCCACCGGGGGGGGATTAGCGCCGGGGAGCTGTTTTTT

size: NA
V: TRBV30
J: TRBJ1-1
D: TRBD1
CDR3: CAWTGTGGGGTEAFF
DNA: TGTGCCTGGACGGGGACAGGGGGCGGTGGCACTGAAGCTTTCTTT

size: NA
V: TRBV5-1
J: TRBJ2-1
D: NA
CDR3: CASSLGRGTEQFF
DNA: TGCGCCAGCAGCTTGGGCCGGGGGACTGAGCAGTTCTTC

size: once
V: TRBV7-2
J: TRBJ1-2
D: NA
CDR3: CASSPFPYYGYTF
DNA: TGTGCCAGCAGCCCGTTCCCCTACTATGGCTACACCTTC

size: NA
V: TRBV20-1
J: TRBJ2-1
D: TRBD2
CDR3: CSASEGLAGGNAYNEQFF
DNA: TGCAGTGCTAGTGAAGGACTAGCGGGAGGGAACGCCTACAATGAGCAGTTCTTC

size: NA
V: TRBV15
J: TRBJ2-7
D: TRBD1
CDR3: CATSTGQGTGYEQYF
DNA: TGTGCCACCAGCACGGGACAGGGAACAGGCTACGAGCAGTACTTC

size: NA
V: TRBV19
J: TRBJ2-5
D: NA
CDR3: CASSGGSGLTETQYF
DNA: TGTGCCAGTAGTGGAGGATCAGGTCTAACGGAGACCCAGTACTTC

size: NA
V: TRBV13
J: TRBJ1-3
D: TRBD1
CDR3: CASSLGRGLGNTIYF
DNA: TGTGCCAGCAGCTTAGGCAGGGGGCTCGGAAACACCATATATTTT

size: NA
V: TRBV7-5
J: TRBJ2-2
D: NA
CDR3: CARSLAPGLAGELFF
DNA: TGTGCCAGAAGCTTAGCCCCGGGTTTAGCGGGGGAGCTGTTTTTT

size: NA
V: TRBV6-6
J: TRBJ2-1
D: TRBD1
CDR3: CASSLQGATYNEQFF
DNA: TGTGCCAGCAGTTTACAGGGGGCCACCTACAATGAGCAGTTCTTC

size: NA
V: TRBV3-1/TRBV3-2
J: TRBJ2-1
D: TRBD1
CDR3: CASSQGQGSYNEQFF
DNA: TGTGCCAGCAGCCAAGGACAGGGGTCGTACAATGAGCAGTTCTTC

size: NA
V: TRBV7-2
J: TRBJ2-1
D: TRBD2
CDR3: CASSFSSGAYNEQFF
DNA: TGTGCCAGCAGCTTCTCTAGCGGGGCCTACAATGAGCAGTTCTTC

size: NA
V: TRBV19
J: TRBJ2-3
D: TRBD2
CDR3: CASSIKSGRTDTQYF
DNA: TGTGCCAGTAGTATAAAGAGCGGGAGAACAGATACGCAGTATTTT

size: NA
V: TRBV7-2
J: TRBJ1-6
D: NA
CDR3: CASSFLRVDSPLHF
DNA: TGTGCCAGCAGCTTTCTCCGAGTAGATTCACCCCTCCACTTT

size: NA
V: TRBV18
J: TRBJ1-3
D: NA
CDR3: CASSPRWESSGNTIYF
DNA: TGTGCCAGCTCACCACGATGGGAGAGCTCTGGAAACACCATATATTTT

size: NA
V: TRBV25-1
J: TRBJ2-3
D: NA
CDR3: CASSEPTAGTQYF
DNA: TGTGCCAGCAGTGAGCCCACCGCGGGTACGCAGTATTTT

size: NA
V: TRBV25-1
J: TRBJ2-7
D: NA
CDR3: CASSELLTYEQYF
DNA: TGTGCCAGCAGTGAACTCCTTACCTACGAGCAGTACTTC

size: NA
V: TRBV7-9
J: TRBJ1-1
D: NA
CDR3: CASSHPAGNTEAFF
DNA: TGTGCCAGCAGCCACCCCGCAGGGAACACTGAAGCTTTCTTT

size: NA
V: TRBV28
J: TRBJ2-1
D: TRBD2
CDR3: CASSVPGGFDEQFF
DNA: TGTGCCAGCAGTGTCCCGGGAGGGTTCGATGAGCAGTTCTTC

size: NA
V: TRBV25-1
J: TRBJ1-2
D: NA
CDR3: CASSAGILYGYTF
DNA: TGTGCCAGCAGTGCCGGGATCCTCTATGGCTACACCTTC

size: NA
V: TRBV6-2/TRBV6-3
J: TRBJ2-7
D: TRBD1
CDR3: CASSYQGQGLREQYF
DNA: TGTGCCAGCAGTTATCAGGGACAGGGACTACGGGAGCAGTACTTC

size: NA
V: TRBV7-2
J: TRBJ2-7
D: TRBD2
CDR3: CASSLASGRLEQYF
DNA: TGTGCCAGCAGCTTAGCGAGCGGGAGGCTCGAGCAGTACTTC

size: NA
V: TRBV28
J: TRBJ2-7
D: NA
CDR3: CASTEYGGSHGQYF
DNA: TGTGCCAGCACTGAATACGGGGGATCTCATGGGCAGTACTTC

size: NA
V: TRBV19
J: TRBJ1-1
D: NA
CDR3: CASSMNPGGAKAFF
DNA: TGTGCCAGTAGTATGAACCCGGGGGGGGCAAAAGCTTTCTTT

size: NA
V: TRBV29-1
J: TRBJ2-5
D: TRBD1
CDR3: CSVEDPRDSLLGTQYF
DNA: TGCAGCGTTGAAGACCCCAGGGACAGCCTGTTGGGAACCCAGTACTTC

size: NA
V: TRBV5-5
J: TRBJ2-3
D: TRBD2
CDR3: CASSPLGMSGSADTQYF
DNA: TGTGCCAGCAGCCCCCTGGGGATGAGCGGGAGTGCAGATACGCAGTATTTT

size: NA
V: TRBV19
J: TRBJ2-5
D: NA
CDR3: CASKSGTEETQYF
DNA: TGTGCCAGTAAAAGTGGCACGGAGGAGACCCAGTACTTC

size: NA
V: TRBV28
J: TRBJ2-3
D: NA
CDR3: CASNSPGTGARDTQYF
DNA: TGTGCCAGCAACTCTCCCGGGACTGGGGCGCGGGATACGCAGTATTTT

size: few
V: TRBV6-2/TRBV6-3
J: TRBJ1-2
D: NA
CDR3: CASSTYYVDSYGYTF
DNA: TGTGCCAGCAGCACTTATTATGTTGACAGCTATGGCTACACCTTC

size: NA
V: TRBV14
J: TRBJ2-7
D: TRBD2
CDR3: CASSQETSGSIRLRNEQYF
DNA: TGTGCCAGCAGCCAAGAAACTAGCGGGAGCATTAGGCTCCGGAACGAGCAGTACTTC

size: NA
V: TRBV7-9
J: TRBJ2-3
D: TRBD2
CDR3: CASSSLAGFGTQYF
DNA: TGTGCCAGCAGCTCGCTAGCGGGATTCGGTACGCAGTATTTT

size: NA
V: TRBV19
J: TRBJ1-6
D: NA
CDR3: CASSDGSYNSPLHF
DNA: TGTGCCAGTAGTGACGGGAGTTATAATTCACCCCTCCACTTT

size: NA
V: TRBV5-4
J: TRBJ2-7
D: NA
CDR3: CASSLAREPYEQYF
DNA: TGTGCCAGCAGCTTGGCTCGGGAGCCATACGAGCAGTACTTC

size: NA
V: TRBV5-1
J: TRBJ1-4
D: NA
CDR3: CASSLTPAVNEKLFF
DNA: TGCGCCAGCAGCTTGACCCCGGCGGTTAATGAAAAACTGTTTTTT

size: few
V: TRBV5-4
J: TRBJ1-4
D: NA
CDR3: CASSSRGGAVADFNEKLFF
DNA: TGTGCCAGCAGCTCCCGTGGCGGGGCCGTTGCGGACTTTAATGAAAAACTGTTTTTT

size: NA
V: TRBV6-4
J: TRBJ2-5
D: TRBD2
CDR3: CASSEMAGVQETQYF
DNA: TGTGCCAGCAGTGAGATGGCGGGGGTCCAAGAGACCCAGTACTTC

size: NA
V: TRBV13
J: TRBJ2-7
D: NA
CDR3: CASSSTGLGGTYEQYF
DNA: TGTGCCAGCAGTTCGACCGGGCTCGGAGGGACCTACGAGCAGTACTTC

size: NA
V: TRBV7-2
J: TRBJ1-3
D: NA
CDR3: CASSPFGSSGNTIYF
DNA: TGTGCCAGCAGCCCGTTCGGTAGCTCTGGAAACACCATATATTTT

size: NA
V: TRBV5-4
J: TRBJ2-3
D: TRBD1
CDR3: CASSLGQGATDTQYF
DNA: TGTGCCAGCAGCCTAGGACAGGGGGCCACAGATACGCAGTATTTT

size: NA
V: TRBV7-3
J: TRBJ2-2
D: NA
CDR3: CASSLTPYTGELFF
DNA: TGTGCCAGCAGCTTAACTCCGTACACCGGGGAGCTGTTTTTT

size: NA
V: TRBV19
J: TRBJ1-5
D: NA
CDR3: CASSTGGNQPQHF
DNA: TGTGCCAGTAGTACAGGGGGCAATCAGCCCCAGCATTTT

size: once
V: TRBV4-3
J: TRBJ2-1
D: NA
CDR3: CASSRLRDNEQFF
DNA: TGCGCCAGCAGCCGTCTCAGGGACAATGAGCAGTTCTTC

size: NA
V: TRBV28
J: TRBJ2-7
D: TRBD2
CDR3: CASRRLAGGYEQYF
DNA: TGTGCCAGCAGAAGACTAGCGGGAGGCTACGAGCAGTACTTC

size: NA
V: TRBV24-1
J: TRBJ2-7
D: TRBD1
CDR3: CATSEAGTGTYEQYF
DNA: TGTGCCACCAGTGAAGCCGGGACAGGAACCTACGAGCAGTACTTC

size: once
V: TRBV7-2
J: TRBJ1-1
D: NA
CDR3: CASSSGIGTEAFF
DNA: TGTGCCAGCAGCTCAGGGATTGGCACTGAAGCTTTCTTT